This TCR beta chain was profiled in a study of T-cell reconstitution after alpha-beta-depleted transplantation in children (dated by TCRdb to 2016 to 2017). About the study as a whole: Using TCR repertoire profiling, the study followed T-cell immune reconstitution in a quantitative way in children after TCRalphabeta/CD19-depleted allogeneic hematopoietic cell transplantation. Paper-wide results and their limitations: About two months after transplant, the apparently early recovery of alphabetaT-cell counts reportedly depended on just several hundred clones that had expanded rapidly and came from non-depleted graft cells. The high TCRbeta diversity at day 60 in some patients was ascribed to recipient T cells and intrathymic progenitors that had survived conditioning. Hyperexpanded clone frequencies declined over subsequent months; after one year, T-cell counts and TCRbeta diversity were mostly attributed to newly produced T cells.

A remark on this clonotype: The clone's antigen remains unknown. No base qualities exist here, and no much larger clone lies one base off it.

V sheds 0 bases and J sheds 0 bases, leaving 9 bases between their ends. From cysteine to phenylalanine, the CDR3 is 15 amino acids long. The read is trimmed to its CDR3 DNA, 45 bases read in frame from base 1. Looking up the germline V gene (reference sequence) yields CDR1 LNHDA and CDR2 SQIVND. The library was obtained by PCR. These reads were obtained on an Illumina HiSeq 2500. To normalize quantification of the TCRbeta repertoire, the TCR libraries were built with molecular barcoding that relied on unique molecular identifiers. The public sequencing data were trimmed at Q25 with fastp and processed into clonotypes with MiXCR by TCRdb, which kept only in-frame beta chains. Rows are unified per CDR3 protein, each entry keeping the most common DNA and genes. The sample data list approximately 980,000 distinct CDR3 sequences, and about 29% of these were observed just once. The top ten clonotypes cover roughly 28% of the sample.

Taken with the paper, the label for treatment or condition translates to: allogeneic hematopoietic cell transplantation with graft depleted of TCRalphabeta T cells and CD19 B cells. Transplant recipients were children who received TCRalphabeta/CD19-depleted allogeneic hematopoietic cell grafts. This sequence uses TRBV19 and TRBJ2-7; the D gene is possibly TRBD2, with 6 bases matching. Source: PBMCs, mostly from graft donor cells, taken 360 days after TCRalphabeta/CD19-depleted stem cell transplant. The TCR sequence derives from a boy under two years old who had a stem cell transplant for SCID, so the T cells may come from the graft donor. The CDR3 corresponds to CASSIDGRSSYEQYF. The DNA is TGTGCCAGTAGTATAGATGGGAGGAGCTCCTACGAGCAGTACTTC.